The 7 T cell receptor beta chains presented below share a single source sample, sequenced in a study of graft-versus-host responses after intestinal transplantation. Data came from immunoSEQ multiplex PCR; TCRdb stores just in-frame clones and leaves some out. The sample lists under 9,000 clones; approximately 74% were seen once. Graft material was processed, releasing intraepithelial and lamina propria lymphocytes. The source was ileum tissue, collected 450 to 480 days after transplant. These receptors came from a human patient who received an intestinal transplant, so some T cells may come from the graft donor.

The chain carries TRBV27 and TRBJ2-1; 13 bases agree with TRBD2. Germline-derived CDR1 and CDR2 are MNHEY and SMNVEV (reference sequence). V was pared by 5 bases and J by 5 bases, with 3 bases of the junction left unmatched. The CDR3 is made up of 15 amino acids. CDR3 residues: CASSPGTSGNNEQFF. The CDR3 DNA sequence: TGTGCCAGCAGTCCCGGGACTAGCGGGAACAATGAGCAGTTCTTC.

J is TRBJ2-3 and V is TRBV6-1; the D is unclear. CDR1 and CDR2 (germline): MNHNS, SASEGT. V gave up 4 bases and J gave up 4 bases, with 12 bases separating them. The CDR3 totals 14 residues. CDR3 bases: TGTGCCAGCAGTGCCACGCAAACATCAGATACGCAGTATTTT. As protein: CASSATQTSDTQYF.

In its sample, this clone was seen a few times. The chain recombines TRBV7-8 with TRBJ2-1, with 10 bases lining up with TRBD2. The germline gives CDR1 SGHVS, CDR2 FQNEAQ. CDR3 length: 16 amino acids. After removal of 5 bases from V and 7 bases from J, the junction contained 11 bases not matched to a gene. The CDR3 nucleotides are TGTGCCAGCAGCCCCGGGCGGAGTAGCGGGAGGAATGAGCAGTTCTTC. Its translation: CASSPGRSSGRNEQFF.

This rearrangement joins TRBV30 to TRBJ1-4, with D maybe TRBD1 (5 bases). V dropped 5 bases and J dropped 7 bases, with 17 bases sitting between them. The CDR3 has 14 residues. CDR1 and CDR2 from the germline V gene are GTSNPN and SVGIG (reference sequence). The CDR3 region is CAWGAQGGGEKLFF. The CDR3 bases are TGTGCCTGGGGGGCCCAGGGAGGTGGTGAAAAACTGTTTTTT.

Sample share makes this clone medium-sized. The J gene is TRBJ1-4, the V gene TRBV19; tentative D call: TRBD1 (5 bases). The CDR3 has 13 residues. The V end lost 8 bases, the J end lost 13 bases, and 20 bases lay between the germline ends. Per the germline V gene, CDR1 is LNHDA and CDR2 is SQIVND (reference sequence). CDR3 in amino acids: CASSRQWGQGLFF. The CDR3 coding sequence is TGTGCCAGTTCACGACAATGGGGTCAGGGACTGTTTTTT.

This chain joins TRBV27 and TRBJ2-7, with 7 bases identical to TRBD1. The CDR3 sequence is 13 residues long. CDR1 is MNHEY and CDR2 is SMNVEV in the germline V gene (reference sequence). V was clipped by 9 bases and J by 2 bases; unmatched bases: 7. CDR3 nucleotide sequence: TGTGCCAGTCAGGACAGGTTAACCTACGAGCAGTACGTC. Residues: CASQDRLTYEQYV.

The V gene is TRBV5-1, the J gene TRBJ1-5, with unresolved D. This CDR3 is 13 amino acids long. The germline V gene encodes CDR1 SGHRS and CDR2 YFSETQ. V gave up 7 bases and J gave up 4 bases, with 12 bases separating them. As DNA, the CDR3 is TGCGCCAGCTCGTTTCGGCCGAATCAGCCCCAGCATTTT. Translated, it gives CASSFRPNQPQHF.